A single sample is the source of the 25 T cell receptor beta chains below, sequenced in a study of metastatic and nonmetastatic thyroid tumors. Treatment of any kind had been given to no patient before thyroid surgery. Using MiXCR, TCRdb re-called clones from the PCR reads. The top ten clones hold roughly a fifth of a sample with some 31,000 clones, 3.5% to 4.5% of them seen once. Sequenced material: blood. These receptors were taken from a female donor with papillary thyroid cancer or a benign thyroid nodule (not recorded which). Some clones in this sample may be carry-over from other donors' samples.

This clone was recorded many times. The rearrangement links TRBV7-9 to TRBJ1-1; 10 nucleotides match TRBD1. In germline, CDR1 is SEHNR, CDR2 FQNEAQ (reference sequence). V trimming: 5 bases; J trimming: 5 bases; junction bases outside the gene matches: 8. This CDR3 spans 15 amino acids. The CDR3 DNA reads TGTGCCAGCAGCCCCCCGACGGGACAGGGGACTGAAGCTTTCTTT. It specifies CASSPPTGQGTEAFF.

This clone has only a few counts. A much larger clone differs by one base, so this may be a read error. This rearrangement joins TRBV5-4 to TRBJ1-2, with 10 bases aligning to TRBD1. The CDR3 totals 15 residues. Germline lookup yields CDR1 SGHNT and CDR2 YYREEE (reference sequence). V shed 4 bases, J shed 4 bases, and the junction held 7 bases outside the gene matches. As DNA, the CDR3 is TGTGCCAGCAGCATCTGGGACAGGGGACCCTATGGCTACACCTTC. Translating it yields CASSIWDRGPYGYTF.

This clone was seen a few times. The CDR3 coding sequence is TGTGCCAGCAGCTTAGACCCCGGGACAGCTAACTATGGCTACACCTTC. The encoded protein is CASSLDPGTANYGYTF. The rearrangement joins TRBV11-2 to TRBJ1-2, with 7 bases aligning to TRBD1. The CDR3 is 16 residues long. The junction had 4 bases not matched to a gene; V was cut back by 0 bases and J by 0 bases. Per germline, CDR1 SGHAT and CDR2 FQNNGV.

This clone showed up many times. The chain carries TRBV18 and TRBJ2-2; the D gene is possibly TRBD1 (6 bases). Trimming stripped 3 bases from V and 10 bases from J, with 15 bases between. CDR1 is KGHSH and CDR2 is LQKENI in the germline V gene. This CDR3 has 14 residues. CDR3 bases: TGTGCCAGCTCACCTTCTCAGGGGTTCGTGGAGCTGTTTTTT. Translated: CASSPSQGFVELFF. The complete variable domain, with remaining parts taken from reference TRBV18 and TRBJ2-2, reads NAGVMQNPRHLVRRRGQEARLRCSPMKGHSHVYWYRQLPEEGLKFMVYLQKENIIDESGMPKERFSAEFPKEGPSILRIQQVVRGDSAAYFCASSPSQGFVELFFGEGSRLTVL.

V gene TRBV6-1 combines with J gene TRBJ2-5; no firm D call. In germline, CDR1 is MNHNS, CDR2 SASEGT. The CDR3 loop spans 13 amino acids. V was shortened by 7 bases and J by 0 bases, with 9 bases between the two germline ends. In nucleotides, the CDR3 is TGTGCCAGCATCCCTGACTACCAAGAGACCCAGTACTTC. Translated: CASIPDYQETQYF.

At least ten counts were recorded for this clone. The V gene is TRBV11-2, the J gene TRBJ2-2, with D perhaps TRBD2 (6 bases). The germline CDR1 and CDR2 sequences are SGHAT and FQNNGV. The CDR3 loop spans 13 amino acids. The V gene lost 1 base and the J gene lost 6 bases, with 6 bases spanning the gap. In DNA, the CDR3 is TGTGCCAGCAGCTTAGCGGGAGCCGGGGAGCTGTTTTTT. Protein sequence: CASSLAGAGELFF.

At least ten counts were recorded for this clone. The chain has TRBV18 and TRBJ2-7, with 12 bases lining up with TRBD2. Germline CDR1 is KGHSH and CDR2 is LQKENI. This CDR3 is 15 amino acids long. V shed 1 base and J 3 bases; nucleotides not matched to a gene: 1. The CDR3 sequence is CASSPRLAGDYEQYF. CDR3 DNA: TGTGCCAGCTCACCACGACTAGCGGGAGACTACGAGCAGTACTTC.

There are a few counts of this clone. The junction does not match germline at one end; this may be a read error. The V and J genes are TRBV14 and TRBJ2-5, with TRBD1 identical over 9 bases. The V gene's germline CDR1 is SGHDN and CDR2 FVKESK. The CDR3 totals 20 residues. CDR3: CASSQPHRGLGGRDQETQYF. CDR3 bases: TGTGCCAGCAGCCAACCCCACAGGGGGCTCGGGGGCCGTGACCAAGAGACGCAGTACTTC.

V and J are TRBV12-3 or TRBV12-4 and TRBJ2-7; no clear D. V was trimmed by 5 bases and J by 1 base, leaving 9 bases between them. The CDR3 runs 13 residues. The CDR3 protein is CASSETESYEQYF. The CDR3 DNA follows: TGTGCCAGCAGTGAGACGGAGTCCTACGAGCAGTACTTC.

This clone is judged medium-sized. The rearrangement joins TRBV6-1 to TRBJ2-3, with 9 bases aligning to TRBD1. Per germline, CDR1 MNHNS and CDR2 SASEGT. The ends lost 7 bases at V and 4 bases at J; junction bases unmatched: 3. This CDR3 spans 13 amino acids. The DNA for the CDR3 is TGTGCCAGCACGGACAGGGGTTCAGATACGCAGTATTTT. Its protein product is CASTDRGSDTQYF.

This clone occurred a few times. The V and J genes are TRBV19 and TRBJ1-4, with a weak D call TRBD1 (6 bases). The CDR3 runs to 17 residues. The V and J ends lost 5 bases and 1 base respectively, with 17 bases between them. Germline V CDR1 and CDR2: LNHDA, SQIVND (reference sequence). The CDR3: CASSARFIQGTNEKLFF. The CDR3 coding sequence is TGTGCCAGTAGTGCCCGGTTTATACAGGGAACTAATGAAAAACTGTTTTTT.

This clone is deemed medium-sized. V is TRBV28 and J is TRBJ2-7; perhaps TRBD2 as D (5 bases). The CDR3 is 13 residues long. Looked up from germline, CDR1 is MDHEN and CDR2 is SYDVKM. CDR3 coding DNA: TGTGGGGCAAGTGGGCTTGAGGGCTACGAGCAGTACTTC. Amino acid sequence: CGASGLEGYEQYF.

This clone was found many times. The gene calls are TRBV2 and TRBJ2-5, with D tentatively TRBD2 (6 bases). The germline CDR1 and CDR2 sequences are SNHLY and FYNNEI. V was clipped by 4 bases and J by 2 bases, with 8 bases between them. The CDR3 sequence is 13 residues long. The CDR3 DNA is TGTGCCAGCAGTGGGACTATTCAAGAGACCCAGTACTTC. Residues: CASSGTIQETQYF.

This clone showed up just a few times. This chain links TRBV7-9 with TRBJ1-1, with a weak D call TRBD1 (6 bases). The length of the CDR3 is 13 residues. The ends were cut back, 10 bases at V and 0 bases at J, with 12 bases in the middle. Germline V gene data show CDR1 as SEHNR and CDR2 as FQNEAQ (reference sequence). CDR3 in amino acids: CATWGGMNTEAFF. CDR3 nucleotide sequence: TGTGCCACATGGGGGGGCATGAACACTGAAGCTTTCTTT.

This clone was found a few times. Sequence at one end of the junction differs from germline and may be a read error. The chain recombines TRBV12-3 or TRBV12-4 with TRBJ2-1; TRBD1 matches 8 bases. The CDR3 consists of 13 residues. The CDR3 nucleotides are TGTGCCGGCAGTTACTCAGGGGGCACTGAGCAGTTCTTC. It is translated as CAGSYSGGTEQFF.

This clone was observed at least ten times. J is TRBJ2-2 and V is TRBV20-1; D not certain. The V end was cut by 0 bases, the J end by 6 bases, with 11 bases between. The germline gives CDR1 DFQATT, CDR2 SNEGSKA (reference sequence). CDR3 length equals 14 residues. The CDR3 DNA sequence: TGCAGTGCTAGAGATTTGAGGCGCGCCGGGGAGCTGTTTTTT. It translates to CSARDLRRAGELFF.

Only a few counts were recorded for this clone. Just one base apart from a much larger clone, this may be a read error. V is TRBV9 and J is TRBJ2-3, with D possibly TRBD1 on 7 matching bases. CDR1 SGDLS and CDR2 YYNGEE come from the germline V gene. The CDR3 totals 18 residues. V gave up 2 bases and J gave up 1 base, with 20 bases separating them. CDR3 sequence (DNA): TGTGCCAGCAGCGTTGCCCCCAGGGGGGTAGAGGGCACAGATACGCAGTATTTT. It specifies CASSVAPRGVEGTDTQYF.

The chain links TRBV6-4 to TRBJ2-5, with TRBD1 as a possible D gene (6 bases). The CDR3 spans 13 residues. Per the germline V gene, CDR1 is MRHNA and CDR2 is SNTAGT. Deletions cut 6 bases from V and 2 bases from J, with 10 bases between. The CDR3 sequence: CASRSGQQETQYF. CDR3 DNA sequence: TGTGCCAGCAGATCCGGACAGCAAGAGACCCAGTACTTC.

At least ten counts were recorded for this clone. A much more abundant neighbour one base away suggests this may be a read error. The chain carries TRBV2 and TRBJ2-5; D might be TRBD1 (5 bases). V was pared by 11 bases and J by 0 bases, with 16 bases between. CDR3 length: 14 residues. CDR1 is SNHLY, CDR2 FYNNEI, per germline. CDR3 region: CAGRQTKNQETQYF. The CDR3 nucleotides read TGTGCCGGTCGACAGACCAAGAACCAAGAGACCCAGTACTTC.

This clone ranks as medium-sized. The CDR3, as DNA: TGTGCCACCTTGGGGACACTCTATGGCTACACCTTC. It codes for CATLGTLYGYTF. The gene calls are TRBV28 and TRBJ1-2; D is possibly TRBD1 (6 bases). Trimming shortened V by 10 bases and J by 4 bases, and 13 bases separated the two germline ends. This CDR3 is built from 12 residues. Germline V CDR1 and CDR2: MDHEN, SYDVKM.

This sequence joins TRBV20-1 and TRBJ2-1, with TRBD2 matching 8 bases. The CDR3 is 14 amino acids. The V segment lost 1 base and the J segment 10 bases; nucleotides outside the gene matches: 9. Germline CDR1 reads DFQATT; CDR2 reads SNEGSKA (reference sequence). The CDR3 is CSARGGSGNDEQFF. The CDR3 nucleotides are TGCAGTGCTAGAGGGGGTAGCGGGAATGACGAGCAGTTCTTC.

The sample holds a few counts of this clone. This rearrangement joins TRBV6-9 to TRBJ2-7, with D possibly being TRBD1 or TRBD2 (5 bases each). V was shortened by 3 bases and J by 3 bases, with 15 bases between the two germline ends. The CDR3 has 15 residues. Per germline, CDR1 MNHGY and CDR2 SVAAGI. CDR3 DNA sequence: TGTGCCAGCAGTTACGCCGGGGCGTCGGTCTACGAGCAGTACTTC. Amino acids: CASSYAGASVYEQYF.

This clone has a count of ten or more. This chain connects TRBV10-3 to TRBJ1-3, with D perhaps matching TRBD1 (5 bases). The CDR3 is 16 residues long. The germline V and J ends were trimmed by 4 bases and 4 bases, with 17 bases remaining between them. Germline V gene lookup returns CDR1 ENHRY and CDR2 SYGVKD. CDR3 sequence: CAISGRGRGAGNTIYF. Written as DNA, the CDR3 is TGTGCCATCAGTGGCCGCGGGAGGGGCGCCGGAAACACCATATATTTT.

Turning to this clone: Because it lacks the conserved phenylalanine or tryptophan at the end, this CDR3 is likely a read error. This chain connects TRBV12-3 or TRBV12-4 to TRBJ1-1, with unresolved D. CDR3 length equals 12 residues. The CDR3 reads CASRLRYTDAFV. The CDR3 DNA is TGTGCCAGCAGATTACGGTACACTGATGCTTTCGTT.

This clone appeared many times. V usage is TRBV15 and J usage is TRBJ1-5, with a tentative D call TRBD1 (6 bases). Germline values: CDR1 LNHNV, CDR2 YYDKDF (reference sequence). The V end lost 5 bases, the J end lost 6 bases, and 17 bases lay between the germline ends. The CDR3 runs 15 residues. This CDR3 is CATSERPGGAQPQHF. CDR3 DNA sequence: TGTGCCACCAGCGAGAGACCTGGGGGGGCTCAGCCCCAGCATTTT.